Listed below are T cell receptor beta chains from one sample, sequenced in a study of shared clonotypes between healthy human individuals. Sequencing was performed with immunoSEQ multiplex PCR; in TCRdb, only in-frame clones are kept and a portion is missing. The data contain hundreds of thousands of clones, around three quarters of them singletons. The specimen sequenced was PBMCs. The source of these receptors is a woman aged 40 to 55 in good health. Some clones in this sample may be carry-over from other donors' samples. Both conserved end residues are part of each CDR3. Each record gives: D gene, V gene, J gene, clone size, CDR3 protein, CDR3 DNA. A D gene is named only where the DNA matches it firmly. Only some rows state a clone size, as once, few, many or a class for expanded clones.

>NA|TRBV11-3|TRBJ2-1|NA
CASSLGRNNEQFF
TGTGCCAGCAGCTTGGGTCGGAACAATGAGCAGTTCTTC
>NA|TRBV18|TRBJ2-2|NA
CASSPDRLGYTGELFF
TGTGCCAGCTCACCAGACAGATTGGGCTACACCGGGGAGCTGTTTTTT
>TRBD2|TRBV7-3|TRBJ2-2|NA
CASSRQGLAGVTGELFF
TGTGCCAGCAGCCGACAGGGACTAGCGGGAGTCACCGGGGAGCTGTTTTTT
>TRBD2|TRBV28|TRBJ2-7|NA
CASSQREGPYEQYF
TGTGCCAGCAGCCAGAGGGAGGGCCCTTACGAGCAGTACTTC
>TRBD2|TRBV7-8|TRBJ2-1|once
CASSLARGSYNEQFF
TGTGCCAGCAGCTTAGCCCGCGGGAGCTACAATGAGCAGTTCTTC
>NA|TRBV7-9|TRBJ2-1|NA
CASIPGSSYNEQFF
TGTGCCAGCATCCCCGGAAGCTCCTACAATGAGCAGTTCTTC
>NA|TRBV7-8|TRBJ1-5|NA
CASSMGRASNQPQHF
TGTGCCAGCAGCATGGGCCGGGCCTCCAATCAGCCCCAGCATTTT
>NA|TRBV28|TRBJ2-7|NA
CASSPGHTQRYYEQYF
TGTGCCAGCAGTCCGGGACACACCCAGAGATACTACGAGCAGTACTTC
>NA|TRBV5-4|TRBJ2-3|once
CASSLQGLSTDTQYF
TGTGCCAGCAGCTTGCAAGGCCTAAGCACAGATACGCAGTATTTT
>TRBD1|TRBV18|TRBJ1-3|once
CASSPEGASSGNTIYF
TGTGCCAGCTCACCAGAGGGGGCGAGCTCTGGAAACACCATATATTTT
>TRBD1|TRBV10-1|TRBJ1-1|few
CASSETGDTEAFF
TGCGCCAGCAGTGAGACAGGGGACACTGAAGCTTTCTTT
>NA|TRBV5-1|TRBJ2-5|many
CASSLGNRETQYF
TGCGCCAGCAGCTTAGGAAATCGCGAGACCCAGTACTTC
>NA|TRBV19|TRBJ1-1|NA
CASSMNRNTEAFF
TGTGCCAGTAGTATGAACAGGAACACTGAAGCTTTCTTT
>NA|TRBV10-3|TRBJ2-7|many
CAISDPLTGYEQYF
TGTGCCATCAGTGACCCGCTAACTGGCTACGAGCAGTACTTC
>NA|TRBV19|TRBJ1-5|once
CASNWQGRFGNQPQHF
TGTGCCAGTAATTGGCAGGGTCGGTTTGGCAATCAGCCCCAGCATTTT
>NA|TRBV4-1|TRBJ2-6|NA
CASSQALGRTRRPGANVLTF
TGCGCCAGCAGCCAGGCCCTGGGTAGGACCCGCCGGCCTGGGGCCAACGTCCTGACTTTC
>NA|TRBV7-9|TRBJ1-1|NA
CASSLDSNTEAFF
TGTGCCAGCAGCTTAGACAGTAACACTGAAGCTTTCTTT
>TRBD1|TRBV6-1|TRBJ1-2|NA
CASSDPGQELNYGYTF
TGTGCCAGCAGTGACCCCGGACAGGAGCTTAACTATGGCTACACCTTC
>NA|TRBV19|TRBJ2-7|NA
CASSMTEGAYEQYF
TGTGCCAGTAGTATGACAGAGGGAGCCTACGAGCAGTACTTC
>NA|TRBV5-1|TRBJ1-2|NA
CASSDQGGYGYTF
TGCGCCAGCTCTGACCAGGGTGGCTATGGCTACACCTTC
>TRBD1|TRBV6-6|TRBJ1-4|NA
CASSRQGKVEKLFF
TGTGCCAGCAGCCGACAGGGCAAAGTGGAAAAACTGTTTTTT
>NA|TRBV5-6|TRBJ2-2|NA
CASSQAGHSNTGELFF
TGTGCCAGCAGCCAAGCCGGGCATTCGAACACCGGGGAGCTGTTTTTT
>TRBD1|TRBV5-1|TRBJ1-1|many
CASSADNRGNTEAFF
TGCGCCAGCAGCGCAGACAACAGGGGGAACACTGAAGCTTTCTTT
>NA|TRBV5-4|TRBJ2-5|NA
CASSLGDQETQYF
TGTGCCAGCAGCTTGGGAGACCAAGAGACCCAGTACTTC
>NA|TRBV7-9|TRBJ2-3|NA
CASSHEDTQYF
TGTGCCAGCAGCCACGAAGATACGCAGTATTTT
>NA|TRBV25-1|TRBJ1-5|few
CASSELQQNQPQHF
TGTGCCAGCAGTGAATTACAGCAAAATCAGCCCCAGCATTTT
>TRBD2|TRBV5-1|TRBJ2-5|few
CASSLAGTLAGVETQYF
TGCGCCAGCAGCTTGGCCGGCACGCTAGCGGGAGTTGAGACCCAGTACTTC
>TRBD1|TRBV19|TRBJ1-4|NA
CASSIQGANEKLFF
TGTGCCAGTAGTATCCAGGGGGCTAATGAAAAACTGTTTTTT
>NA|TRBV18|TRBJ2-6|NA
CASSPTGVRGSGANVLTF
TGTGCCAGCTCACCAACGGGGGTCAGGGGTTCTGGGGCCAACGTCCTGACTTTC
>NA|TRBV5-1|TRBJ2-5|NA
CASSFLAAEETQYF
TGCGCCAGCAGCTTTTTAGCAGCCGAAGAGACCCAGTACTTC
>TRBD1|TRBV30|TRBJ1-4|NA
CACRDRPNEKLFF
TGTGCCTGCCGGGACAGGCCTAATGAAAAACTGTTTTTT
>TRBD2|TRBV4-1|TRBJ2-3|NA
CASSLTTVWTSGRAGDTQYF
TGCGCCAGCAGCCTGACAACCGTTTGGACTAGCGGGAGGGCCGGGGATACGCAGTATTTT
>TRBD2|TRBV20-1|TRBJ2-7|NA
CSACRLAEQYF
TGCAGTGCATGCAGACTAGCGGAGCAGTACTTC
>TRBD2|TRBV5-1|TRBJ2-3|NA
CASSVTGTSGSGGDTQYF
TGCGCCAGCAGCGTAACCGGGACTAGCGGGAGTGGGGGAGATACGCAGTATTTT
>TRBD2|TRBV5-1|TRBJ2-1|NA
CASSLLTSGTPANEQFF
TGCGCCAGCAGCCTGCTGACTAGCGGGACCCCCGCCAATGAGCAGTTCTTC
>NA|TRBV18|TRBJ1-5|NA
CASSQESDQPQHF
TGTGCCAGCTCACAGGAGTCGGACCAGCCCCAGCATTTT
>NA|TRBV19|TRBJ1-1|NA
CASSIGRGRTEAFF
TGTGCCAGTAGTATTGGCAGGGGTCGAACTGAAGCTTTCTTT
>NA|TRBV30|TRBJ1-2|few
CAYRLKKGLSYGYTF
TGTGCCTACCGGCTAAAGAAGGGGCTATCGTATGGCTACACCTTC
>TRBD2|TRBV4-1|TRBJ2-7|NA
CASSQRLAASSYEQYF
TGCGCCAGCAGCCAGCGACTAGCGGCGAGCTCCTACGAGCAGTACTTC
>TRBD1|TRBV6-1|TRBJ1-4|few
CASSAGQGGEKLFF
TGTGCCAGCAGCGCCGGGCAGGGGGGCGAAAAACTGTTTTTT
>NA|TRBV10-3|TRBJ1-1|once
CAVSLGSGGGTEAFF
TGTGCCGTATCCCTCGGGTCAGGCGGAGGGACTGAAGCTTTCTTT
>NA|TRBV25-1|TRBJ1-5|NA
CASRGGEGQPQHF
TGTGCCAGCAGGGGTGGAGAGGGGCAGCCCCAGCATTTT